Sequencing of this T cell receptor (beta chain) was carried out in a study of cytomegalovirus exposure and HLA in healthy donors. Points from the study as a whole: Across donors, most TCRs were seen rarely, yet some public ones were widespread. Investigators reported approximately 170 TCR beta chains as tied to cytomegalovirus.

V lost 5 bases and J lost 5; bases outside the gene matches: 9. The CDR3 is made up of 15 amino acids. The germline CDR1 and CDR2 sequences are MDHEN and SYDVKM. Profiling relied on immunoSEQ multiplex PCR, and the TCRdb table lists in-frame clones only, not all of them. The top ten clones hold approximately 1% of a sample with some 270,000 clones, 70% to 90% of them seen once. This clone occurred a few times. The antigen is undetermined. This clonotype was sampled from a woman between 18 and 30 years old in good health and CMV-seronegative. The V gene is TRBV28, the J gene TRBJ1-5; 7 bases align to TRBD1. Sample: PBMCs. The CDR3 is CASSTGERGYQPQHF. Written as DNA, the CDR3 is TGTGCCAGCAGTACAGGGGAACGGGGTTATCAGCCCCAGCATTTT.